The 26 T cell receptor beta chains below were found in one sample sequenced in a study of blood T cell repertoires in COVID-19. This table comes from immunoSEQ multiplex PCR, and its TCRdb copy is limited to in-frame clones, with some not included. The sample holds about 140,000 clones, about 87% seen once. The sample comprised peripheral blood. These receptors all stem from a woman between 45 and 65 years old with acute or convalescent COVID-19.

This chain joins TRBV2 and TRBJ2-7, with TRBD2 matching over 9 bases. The CDR3 contains 16 residues. Unmatched junction bases numbered 6, after V lost 1 base and J lost 2 bases. Per germline, CDR1 SNHLY and CDR2 FYNNEI. The CDR3 bases are TGTGCCAGCAGTGAAGTCGGGCTAGCGGGGCCCTACGAGCAGTACTTC. As protein: CASSEVGLAGPYEQYF.

This clone was picked up a small number of times. The chain couples TRBV28 to TRBJ1-2; no definite D call. Germline CDR1 is MDHEN and CDR2 is SYDVKM. The CDR3 consists of 14 residues. The V end lost 5 bases, the J end lost 1 base, and 11 bases lay between the germline ends. The CDR3 here is CASSPLPVNYGYTF. CDR3 bases: TGTGCCAGCAGTCCTCTCCCCGTTAACTATGGCTACACCTTC.

The chain is built from TRBV19 and TRBJ1-5, with 10 nucleotides matching TRBD1. This CDR3 is 16 amino acids long. V lost 3 bases, J lost 2 bases, and 4 bases stayed unmatched. Germline V gene lookup returns CDR1 LNHDA and CDR2 SQIVND (reference sequence). The CDR3 bases are TGTGCCAGTAGTATCCAGACAGGGGGCCGCAATCAGCCCCAGCATTTT. It codes for CASSIQTGGRNQPQHF.

V is TRBV27 and J is TRBJ2-1; D uncertain. V lost 6 bases and J lost 3, with 9 bases in between. CDR1 and CDR2 from the germline V gene are MNHEY and SMNVEV (reference sequence). The CDR3 contains 13 residues. The CDR3 loop reads CASSPGYYNEQFF. The CDR3 bases are TGTGCCAGCAGCCCAGGATACTACAATGAGCAGTTCTTC.

This clone has a handful of counts. The CDR3 loop reads CASSSQAYTEAFF. The CDR3 nucleotides are TGCGCCAGCAGCTCCCAGGCCTACACTGAAGCTTTCTTT. The rearrangement joins TRBV5-1 to TRBJ1-1; D unclear. The CDR3 has 13 residues. The V end was cut by 3 bases, the J end by 3 bases, with 9 bases between. Germline loops: CDR1 SGHRS, CDR2 YFSETQ.

The J gene is TRBJ2-3, the V gene TRBV2, with D unclear. Germline CDR1 is SNHLY and CDR2 is FYNNEI. The V end was cut by 7 bases, the J end by 4 bases, with 6 bases between. The CDR3 runs 11 residues. DNA of the CDR3: TGTGCCAGCACGACTTCAGATACGCAGTATTTT. Translated: CASTTSDTQYF.

This chain links TRBV6-1 with TRBJ2-5, with 7 bases lining up with TRBD1. Germline V gene data show CDR1 as MNHNS and CDR2 as SASEGT. V was pared by 0 bases and J by 1 base, with 11 bases of the junction left unmatched. The CDR3 covers 18 residues. Here the CDR3 reads CASSEARWAGGSQETQYF. The CDR3 DNA reads TGTGCCAGCAGTGAAGCGCGGTGGGCAGGGGGTTCCCAAGAGACCCAGTACTTC.

V is TRBV4-1 and J is TRBJ2-7, with D possibly TRBD1 on 6 matching bases. Per germline, CDR1 MGHRA and CDR2 YSYEKL. The V end lost 3 bases, the J end lost 6 bases, and 9 bases lay between the germline ends. This CDR3 region has 12 residues. The CDR3 spells CASSHQGGEQYF. DNA for the CDR3: TGCGCCAGCAGCCACCAAGGGGGCGAGCAGTACTTC.

The chain joins TRBV5-1 to TRBJ2-7, with TRBD1 as a possible D gene (5 bases). The ends were cut back, 2 bases at V and 6 bases at J, with 6 bases in the middle. Germline V gene sequence: CDR1 SGHRS, CDR2 YFSETQ. The CDR3 consists of 11 residues. The CDR3 DNA reads as TGCGCCAGCAGCTTCCAGGGCGAGCAGTACTTC. Amino acids: CASSFQGEQYF. Full variable domain (rest looked up from reference TRBV5-1 and TRBJ2-7): KAGVTQTPRYLIKTRGQQVTLSCSPISGHRSVSWYQQTPGQGLQFLFEYFSETQRNKGNFPGRFSGRQFSNSRSEMNVSTLELGDSALYLCASSFQGEQYFGPGTRLTVT.

The chain uses TRBV11-2 and TRBJ1-1, with TRBD1 matching over 12 bases. V lost 3 bases to trimming and J lost 10 bases; unmatched junction nucleotides: 3. Germline V gene data show CDR1 as SGHAT and CDR2 as FQNNGV. CDR3 length: 13 residues. This chain's CDR3 is CASSFGTGGPAFF. The CDR3 nucleotides read TGTGCCAGCAGCTTCGGGACAGGGGGCCCAGCTTTCTTT.

This clone occurred a few times. The chain employs TRBV2 and TRBJ2-1; 12 positions match TRBD2. Germline CDR1 is SNHLY and CDR2 is FYNNEI. CDR3 length equals 19 residues. The CDR3 coding sequence is TGTGCAATACGAGCAGTTCTAGCGGGAGGGCCAGGCTCCTACAATGAGCAGTTCTTC. This encodes CAIRAVLAGGPGSYNEQFF.

V is TRBV5-8 and J is TRBJ1-4, with a tentative D call TRBD1 (6 bases). V was clipped by 1 base and J by 4 bases, with 14 bases between them. From germline, CDR1 is SGHTS and CDR2 YDEGEE. The length of the CDR3 is 16 residues. Here the CDR3 DNA reads TGTGCCAGCAGCTTGCGCAGGGGTTCCCTTAATGAAAAACTGTTTTTT. Its protein is CASSLRRGSLNEKLFF. Full variable domain (rest looked up from reference TRBV5-8 and TRBJ1-4): EAGVTQSPTHLIKTRGQQATLRCSPISGHTSVYWYQQALGLGLQFLLWYDEGEERNRGNFPPRFSGRQFPNYSSELNVNALELEDSALYLCASSLRRGSLNEKLFFGSGTQLSVL.

This clone was found once. The V gene is TRBV7-2, the J gene TRBJ2-3, with a possible D match to TRBD2 (6 bases). CDR1 and CDR2 from the germline V gene are SGHTA and FQGNSA. The CDR3 length is 13 residues. The germline V and J ends were trimmed by 5 bases and 7 bases, with 13 bases remaining between them. CDR3 sequence: CASSPGTLNTQYF. CDR3 nucleotides: TGTGCCAGCAGCCCCGGGACTTTAAATACGCAGTATTTT.

This chain links TRBV6-6 with TRBJ1-5; D ambiguous. Germline CDR1 is MNHNY and CDR2 is SVGAGI (reference sequence). This CDR3 is built from 15 residues. Trimming took off 9 bases at V and 2 bases at J, with 17 bases between the two ends. CDR3 amino acids: CASATSGMGNQPQHF. In DNA, the CDR3 is TGTGCCAGTGCAACGTCGGGGATGGGCAATCAGCCCCAGCATTTT.

The V gene is TRBV4-2, the J gene TRBJ2-6; 8 bases line up with TRBD2. The V segment lost 4 bases and the J segment 0 bases; nucleotides outside the gene matches: 11. The CDR3 consists of 19 residues. CDR1 and CDR2 from the germline V gene are LGHNA and YNFKEQ. This chain's CDR3 is CASSLQRGAGVSGANVLTF. The CDR3 nucleotides are TGTGCCAGCAGCCTTCAACGGGGAGCGGGGGTCTCTGGGGCCAACGTCCTGACTTTC.

The count of this clone is one. V and J are TRBV9 and TRBJ1-6, with 10 nucleotides matching TRBD1. The V gene's germline CDR1 is SGDLS and CDR2 YYNGEE. The CDR3 is made up of 15 amino acids. Trimming took 2 bases from V and 7 from J; bases not matched to a gene: 3. CDR3 amino acids: CASSVGQGENSPLHF. CDR3 sequence (DNA): TGTGCCAGCAGCGTCGGACAGGGGGAAAATTCACCCCTCCACTTT.

The chain joins TRBV2 to TRBJ2-1; D unresolved. The CDR3 covers 12 residues. CDR1 is SNHLY and CDR2 is FYNNEI in the germline V gene. V was pared by 7 bases and J by 7 bases, with 11 bases between. The CDR3 protein is CASTRSANEQFF. Here the CDR3 DNA reads TGTGCCAGCACTAGATCCGCGAATGAGCAGTTCTTC.

V usage is TRBV4-1 and J usage is TRBJ2-1; 10 bases are a match to TRBD1. Germline CDR1 and CDR2: MGHRA and YSYEKL. V was clipped by 4 bases and J by 8 bases; unmatched bases: 11. This CDR3 spans 16 amino acids. The CDR3 sequence is CASSPPIGQGDYEQFF. In nucleotides, the CDR3 is TGCGCCAGCAGCCCCCCCATTGGACAGGGGGACTATGAGCAGTTCTTC.

V usage is TRBV4-2 and J usage is TRBJ2-3, with TRBD2 matching 13 bases. The CDR3 covers 18 residues. In germline, CDR1 is LGHNA, CDR2 YNFKEQ. The V gene end was trimmed by 4 bases and the J gene end by 1 base; junction bases not matched to a gene: 8. CDR3 nucleotide sequence: TGTGCCAGCAGCCGAGATTGGACTAGCGGGGGCCGCACAGATACGCAGTATTTT. Translation gives CASSRDWTSGGRTDTQYF.

This chain connects TRBV14 to TRBJ1-1, with D possibly being TRBD1 (6 bases). The V end was cut by 1 base, the J end by 6 bases, with 12 bases between. The CDR3 spans 14 residues. The germline CDR1 and CDR2 sequences are SGHDN and FVKESK. Here the CDR3 DNA reads TGTGCCAGCAGCCAAGTTTCAGGGGCCGCTGAAGCTTTCTTT. Protein: CASSQVSGAAEAFF.

The CDR3 nucleotides read TGTGCCAGCAGCCAAGATGCGGGACTAGCACAGAGCGAGCAGTACTTC. Protein product: CASSQDAGLAQSEQYF. V is TRBV4-2 and J is TRBJ2-7; TRBD2 matches at 9 bases. Trimming took 0 bases from V and 6 from J; bases not matched to a gene: 9. The CDR3 length is 16 residues. Germline V gives CDR1 LGHNA, CDR2 YNFKEQ.

This rearrangement joins TRBV10-3 to TRBJ2-7; 9 nucleotides match TRBD1. The CDR3 loop spans 15 amino acids. After removal of 10 bases from V and 2 bases from J, the junction contained 12 bases not matched to a gene. From germline, CDR1 is ENHRY and CDR2 SYGVKD. The CDR3 spells CATRGPGQGAYEQYF. The DNA of the CDR3 is TGTGCCACCAGGGGGCCGGGACAGGGCGCCTACGAGCAGTACTTC.

The rearrangement links TRBV27 to TRBJ2-5; 9 nucleotides align to TRBD2. The CDR3 loop spans 16 amino acids. V lost 2 bases to trimming and J lost 2 bases; unmatched junction nucleotides: 6. Per the germline V gene, CDR1 is MNHEY and CDR2 is SMNVEV (reference sequence). CDR3 nucleotides: TGTGCCAGCAGTTTACTCCCTAGCGGGGTACAAGAGACCCAGTACTTC. Its protein product is CASSLLPSGVQETQYF.

The chain combines TRBV5-1 with TRBJ1-1; 7 nucleotides align to TRBD1. The CDR3 length is 15 residues. In germline, CDR1 is SGHRS, CDR2 YFSETQ. Germline trimming cut 3 bases from V and 4 bases from J; bases unmatched to any gene: 9. This CDR3 is CASSSRQGGVTEAFF. CDR3 nucleotides: TGCGCCAGCAGCTCCAGACAGGGAGGAGTCACTGAAGCTTTCTTT.

This clone was observed a few times. This chain links TRBV27 with TRBJ1-2; tentatively, D is TRBD1 (5 bases). Germline V gene sequence: CDR1 MNHEY, CDR2 SMNVEV (reference sequence). The CDR3 contains 15 residues. V shed 5 bases and J shed 2 bases, with 15 bases lying between them. CDR3 amino acids: CASSPKPHRNYGYTF. CDR3 DNA: TGTGCCAGCAGTCCGAAGCCCCACAGGAACTATGGCTACACCTTC.

V is TRBV5-4 and J is TRBJ2-1; 12 nucleotides agree with TRBD2. The junction had 5 bases not matched to a gene; V was cut back by 2 bases and J by 5 bases. From germline, CDR1 is SGHNT and CDR2 YYREEE (reference sequence). The CDR3 extends over 16 amino acids. For the CDR3, the DNA is TGTGCCAGCAGCTTCGGTGGACTAGCGGGGAACAATGAGCAGTTCTTC. Its protein is CASSFGGLAGNNEQFF.